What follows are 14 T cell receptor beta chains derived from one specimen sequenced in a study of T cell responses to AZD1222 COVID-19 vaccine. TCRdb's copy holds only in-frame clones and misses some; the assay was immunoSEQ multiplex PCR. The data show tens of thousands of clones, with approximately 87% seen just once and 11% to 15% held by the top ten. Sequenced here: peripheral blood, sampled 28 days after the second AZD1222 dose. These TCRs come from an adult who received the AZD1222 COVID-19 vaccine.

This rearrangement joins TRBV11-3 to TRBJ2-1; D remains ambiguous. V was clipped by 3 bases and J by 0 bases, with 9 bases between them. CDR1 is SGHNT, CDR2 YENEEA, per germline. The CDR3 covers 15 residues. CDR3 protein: CASSLVHSSYNEQFF. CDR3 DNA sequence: TGTGCCAGCAGCTTGGTTCATAGCTCCTACAATGAGCAGTTCTTC.

CDR3 bases: TGTGCCAGCAGTCAGAGAGCTAATGAAAAACTGTTTTTT. It is translated as CASSQRANEKLFF. V gene TRBV27 combines with J gene TRBJ1-4, with D unresolved. V lost 5 bases to trimming and J lost 3 bases, with 7 bases between them. The germline V gene has CDR1 MNHEY and CDR2 SMNVEV (reference sequence). The CDR3 sequence is 13 residues long.

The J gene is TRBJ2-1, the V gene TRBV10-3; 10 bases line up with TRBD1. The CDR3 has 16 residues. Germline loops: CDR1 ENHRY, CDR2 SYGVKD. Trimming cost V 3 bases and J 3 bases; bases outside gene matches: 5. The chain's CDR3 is CAISDPTGGFYNEQFF. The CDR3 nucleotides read TGTGCCATCAGTGACCCGACAGGGGGCTTCTACAATGAGCAGTTCTTC.

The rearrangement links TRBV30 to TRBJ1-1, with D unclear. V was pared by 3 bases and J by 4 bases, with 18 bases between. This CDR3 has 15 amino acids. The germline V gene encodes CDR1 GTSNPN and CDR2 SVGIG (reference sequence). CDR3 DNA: TGTGCCTGGAGGCCTACTCTGACATATATCACTGAAGCTTTCTTT. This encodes CAWRPTLTYITEAFF.

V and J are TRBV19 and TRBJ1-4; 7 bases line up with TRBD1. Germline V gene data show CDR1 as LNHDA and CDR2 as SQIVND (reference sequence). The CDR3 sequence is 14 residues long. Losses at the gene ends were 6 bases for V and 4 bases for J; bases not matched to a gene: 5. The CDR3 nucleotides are TGTGCCAGTAGCCGACAGGGTTATAATGAAAAACTGTTTTTT. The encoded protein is CASSRQGYNEKLFF.

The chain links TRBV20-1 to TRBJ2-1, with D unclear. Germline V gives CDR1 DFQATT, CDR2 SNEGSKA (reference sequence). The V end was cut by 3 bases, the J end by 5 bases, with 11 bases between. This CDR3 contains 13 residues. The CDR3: CSASFQDHNEQFF. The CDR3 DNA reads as TGCAGTGCTAGTTTTCAGGACCACAATGAGCAGTTCTTC.

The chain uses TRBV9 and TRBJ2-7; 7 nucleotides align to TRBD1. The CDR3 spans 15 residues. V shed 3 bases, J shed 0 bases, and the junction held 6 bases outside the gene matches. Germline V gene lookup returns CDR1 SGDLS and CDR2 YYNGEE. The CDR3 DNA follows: TGTGCCAGCAGCGCATCGACAGGGACCTCCTACGAGCAGTACTTC. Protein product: CASSASTGTSYEQYF.

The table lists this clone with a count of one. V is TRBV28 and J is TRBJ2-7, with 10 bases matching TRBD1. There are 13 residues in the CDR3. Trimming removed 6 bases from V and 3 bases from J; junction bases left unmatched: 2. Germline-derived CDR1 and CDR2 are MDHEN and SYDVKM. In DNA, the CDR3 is TGTGCCAGCAGGGGACAGGGGTACTACGAGCAGTACTTC. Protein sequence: CASRGQGYYEQYF.

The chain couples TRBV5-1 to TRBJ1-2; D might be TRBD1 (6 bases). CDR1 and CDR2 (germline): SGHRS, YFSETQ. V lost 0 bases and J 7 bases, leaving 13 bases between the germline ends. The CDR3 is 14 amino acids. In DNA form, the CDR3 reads TGCGCCAGCAGCTTGGCCCCTACAGGGCGTGGCTACACCTTC. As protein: CASSLAPTGRGYTF. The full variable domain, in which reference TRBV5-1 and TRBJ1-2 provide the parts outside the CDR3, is KAGVTQTPRYLIKTRGQQVTLSCSPISGHRSVSWYQQTPGQGLQFLFEYFSETQRNKGNFPGRFSGRQFSNSRSEMNVSTLELGDSALYLCASSLAPTGRGYTFGSGTRLTVV.

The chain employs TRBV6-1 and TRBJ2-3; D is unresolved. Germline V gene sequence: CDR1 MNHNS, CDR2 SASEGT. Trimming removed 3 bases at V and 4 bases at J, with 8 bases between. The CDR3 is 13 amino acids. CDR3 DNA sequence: TGTGCCAGCAGTGACCAGGCCGCAGATACGCAGTATTTT. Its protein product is CASSDQAADTQYF.

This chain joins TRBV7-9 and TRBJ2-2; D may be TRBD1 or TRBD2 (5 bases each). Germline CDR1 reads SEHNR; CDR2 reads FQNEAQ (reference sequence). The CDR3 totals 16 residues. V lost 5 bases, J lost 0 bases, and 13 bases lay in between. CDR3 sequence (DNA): TGTGCCAGCAGCGACAGACAGAGGGCGAACACCGGGGAGCTGTTTTTT. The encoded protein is CASSDRQRANTGELFF.

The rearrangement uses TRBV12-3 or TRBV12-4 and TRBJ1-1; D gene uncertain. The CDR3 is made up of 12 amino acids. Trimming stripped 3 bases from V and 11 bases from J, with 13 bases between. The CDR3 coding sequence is TGTGCCAGCAGTTTTTATTCTGGTCGGGCTTTCTTT. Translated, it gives CASSFYSGRAFF.

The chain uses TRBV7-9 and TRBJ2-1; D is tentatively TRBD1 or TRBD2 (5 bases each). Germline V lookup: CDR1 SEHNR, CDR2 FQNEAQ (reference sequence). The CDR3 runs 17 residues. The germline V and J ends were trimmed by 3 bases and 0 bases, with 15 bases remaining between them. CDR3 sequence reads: CASSFSGWGSSYNEQFF. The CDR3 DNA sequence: TGTGCCAGCAGCTTTTCCGGTTGGGGGAGCTCCTACAATGAGCAGTTCTTC.

CDR3 DNA sequence: TGTGCCAGCAGCTTGAGTCCGGGAGAAAAACTGTTTTTT. This encodes CASSLSPGEKLFF. V and J are TRBV5-5 and TRBJ1-4; D is uncertain. The CDR3 is made up of 13 amino acids. The germline gives CDR1 SGHKS, CDR2 YYEKEE (reference sequence). Trimming left V 1 base short and J 8 bases short, with 9 bases between.